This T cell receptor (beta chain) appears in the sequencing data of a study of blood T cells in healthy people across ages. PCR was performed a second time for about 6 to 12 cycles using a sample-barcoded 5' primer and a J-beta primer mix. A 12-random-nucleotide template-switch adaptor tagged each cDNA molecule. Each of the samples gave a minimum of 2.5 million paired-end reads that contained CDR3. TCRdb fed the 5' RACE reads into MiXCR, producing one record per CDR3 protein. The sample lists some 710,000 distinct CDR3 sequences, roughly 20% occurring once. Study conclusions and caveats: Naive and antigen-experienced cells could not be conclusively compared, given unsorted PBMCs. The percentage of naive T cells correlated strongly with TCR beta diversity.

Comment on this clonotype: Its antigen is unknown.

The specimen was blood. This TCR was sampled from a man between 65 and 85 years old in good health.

As DNA, the CDR3 is TGTGCCAGCAGGAGGCTCAGAAATGAGCAGTTCTTC. It translates to CASRRLRNEQFF. The chain links TRBV6-2 or TRBV6-3 to TRBJ2-1, with no clear D. Germline CDR1 is MNHEY and CDR2 is SVGEGT. Trimming cost V 6 bases and J 7 bases, with 10 bases left between them. The CDR3 covers 12 residues.